This entry lists 24 T cell receptor beta chains sequenced from one sample in a study of control samples from healthy donors and cancer patients. Profiled with immunoSEQ multiplex PCR; TCRdb holds only in-frame clones, not every one. The sample has under 60,000 clones, about 93% seen once. What was sequenced was PBMCs. Source of these receptors: a woman in her fifties or sixties with head and neck cancer.

The chain joins TRBV7-9 to TRBJ1-5; no clear D gene. The V and J ends lost 4 bases and 7 bases respectively, with 8 bases between them. The CDR3 spans 12 residues. Germline-derived CDR1 and CDR2 are SEHNR and FQNEAQ (reference sequence). The CDR3 loop is CASSSSPQPQHF. The CDR3 DNA sequence: TGTGCCAGCAGCTCCTCCCCCCAGCCCCAGCATTTT.

The V gene is TRBV14, the J gene TRBJ1-1, with 8 bases lining up with TRBD1. J gave up 5 bases and V 4 bases, and 9 bases lay outside the gene matches. CDR1 and CDR2 (germline): SGHDN, FVKESK. The CDR3 totals 15 residues. CDR3 in amino acids: CASSPQQGVGTEAFF. As DNA, the CDR3 is TGTGCCAGCAGCCCTCAACAGGGGGTTGGGACTGAAGCTTTCTTT.

The genes are TRBV5-5 and TRBJ2-3; D is unclear. The CDR3 extends over 14 amino acids. Germline V lookup: CDR1 SGHKS, CDR2 YYEKEE (reference sequence). V was clipped by 0 bases and J by 1 base, with 6 bases between them. CDR3 in amino acids: CASSLDFRTDTQYF. DNA for the CDR3: TGTGCCAGCAGCTTGGACTTCCGCACAGATACGCAGTATTTT.

The chain joins TRBV7-9 to TRBJ2-1, with D possibly TRBD1 on 5 matching bases. CDR1 and CDR2 from the germline V gene are SEHNR and FQNEAQ (reference sequence). The CDR3 is 15 residues long. Trimming removed 5 bases from V and 0 bases from J, with 11 bases in between. DNA for the CDR3: TGTGCCAGCAGCGCCGACAGACACTCCTACAATGAGCAGTTCTTC. It yields the protein CASSADRHSYNEQFF.

The chain's CDR3 is CASSDTGGAEQYF. The CDR3 DNA follows: TGTGCCAGCAGCGACACAGGTGGCGCCGAGCAGTACTTC. This chain links TRBV9 with TRBJ2-7; TRBD1 is a possible D gene (5 bases). The length of the CDR3 is 13 residues. Germline V CDR1 and CDR2: SGDLS, YYNGEE. Trimming stripped 3 bases from V and 6 bases from J, with 13 bases between.

This chain links TRBV4-1 with TRBJ1-1; D ambiguous. V lost 0 bases and J lost 0, with 8 bases in between. Germline V gene data show CDR1 as MGHRA and CDR2 as YSYEKL. CDR3 length: 15 amino acids. DNA for the CDR3: TGCGCCAGCAGCCAAGATCAAAATGTGAACACTGAAGCTTTCTTT. As protein: CASSQDQNVNTEAFF.

The CDR3 region has the DNA TGTGCCAGCTCACCAAGTCGGGCCTCCACAGATACGCAGTATTTT. It yields the protein CASSPSRASTDTQYF. The V gene is TRBV18, the J gene TRBJ2-3; D not resolved. Per germline, CDR1 KGHSH and CDR2 LQKENI. Trimming cost V 2 bases and J 2 bases, with 11 bases left between them. The CDR3 extends over 15 amino acids.

The gene calls are TRBV12-3 or TRBV12-4 and TRBJ2-3; the match to TRBD2 covers 13 bases. CDR3 size: 13 residues. CDR3 bases: TGTTCCTCCGGGGGACTAGCGGGGAATACGCAGTATTTT. Its translation: CSSGGLAGNTQYF.

J is TRBJ2-3 and V is TRBV27; 15 nucleotides agree with TRBD2. The CDR3 length is 17 residues. Germline CDR1 MNHEY, CDR2 SMNVEV (reference sequence). Trimming took 8 bases from V and 1 from J; bases not matched to a gene: 7. The CDR3 protein is CASWGLAGGFGTDTQYF. CDR3 nucleotide sequence: TGTGCCAGCTGGGGACTAGCGGGGGGTTTTGGCACAGATACGCAGTATTTT.

This chain joins TRBV3-1 (or the pseudogene TRBV3-2) and TRBJ2-7, with 8 bases matching TRBD2. The CDR3 has 18 residues. Germline-derived CDR1 and CDR2 are LGHDT and YNNKEL (reference sequence). The trim removed 1 base at V and 2 bases at J, leaving 13 bases unmatched. The CDR3 sequence is CASSQVGLGTGFAYEQYF. The CDR3 region has the DNA TGTGCCAGCAGCCAAGTGGGACTAGGGACGGGCTTCGCCTACGAGCAGTACTTC.

J is TRBJ1-2 and V is TRBV24-1, with 11 bases fitting TRBD1. Trimming took 3 bases from V and 4 from J; bases not matched to a gene: 18. This CDR3 is 20 amino acids long. Germline V gene sequence: CDR1 KGHDR, CDR2 SFDVKD. The CDR3 here is CATSDSKGQGVALSFYGYTF. The CDR3 nucleotides are TGTGCCACCAGTGATAGCAAGGGACAGGGGGTTGCCCTTTCCTTCTATGGCTACACCTTC.

The chain uses TRBV6-5 and TRBJ1-5; 9 bases agree with TRBD1. Germline values: CDR1 MNHEY, CDR2 SVGAGI. There are 15 residues in the CDR3. V gave up 9 bases and J gave up 6 bases; unmatched junction bases: 12. The CDR3 bases are TGTGCCAGTTCCCTCCTAGGGACAGGGCCTCAGCCCCAGCATTTT. Translation: CASSLLGTGPQPQHF.

J is TRBJ2-2 and V is TRBV5-1; D gene uncertain. Germline V gene data show CDR1 as SGHRS and CDR2 as YFSETQ. Deletions cut 0 bases from V and 1 base from J, with 10 bases between. The CDR3 has 16 residues. The CDR3 spells CASSLGLKGNTGELFF. As DNA, the CDR3 is TGCGCCAGCAGCTTGGGCCTCAAGGGGAACACCGGGGAGCTGTTTTTT.

The V gene is TRBV2, the J gene TRBJ2-3; no clear D gene. The CDR3 contains 12 residues. Deletions cut 6 bases from V and 2 bases from J, with 6 bases between. Germline loops: CDR1 SNHLY, CDR2 FYNNEI. This CDR3 reads CASSTDTDTQYF. CDR3 bases: TGTGCCAGCAGCACAGACACAGATACGCAGTATTTT.

The chain is built from TRBV5-1 and TRBJ1-5; D might be TRBD1 (5 bases). V lost 4 bases to trimming and J lost 2 bases, with 13 bases between them. The CDR3 contains 15 residues. The germline gives CDR1 SGHRS, CDR2 YFSETQ. The CDR3 protein is CASSPGGGGNQPQHF. The CDR3 DNA sequence: TGCGCCAGCAGCCCCGGGGGGGGTGGCAATCAGCCCCAGCATTTT.

J is TRBJ1-6 and V is TRBV11-2, with TRBD1 identical over 8 bases. Unmatched junction bases numbered 3, after V lost 2 bases and J lost 6 bases. The CDR3 contains 15 residues. Germline loops: CDR1 SGHAT, CDR2 FQNNGV. CDR3 in amino acids: CASSLSGQGNSPLHF. The CDR3 bases are TGTGCCAGCAGCTTAAGCGGACAGGGTAATTCACCCCTCCACTTT.

The chain carries TRBV29-1 and TRBJ1-2, with D possibly matching TRBD1 (5 bases). The germline V and J ends were trimmed by 4 bases and 5 bases, with 20 bases remaining between them. Germline V gene sequence: CDR1 SQVTM, CDR2 ANQGSEA. The CDR3 totals 15 residues. In DNA form, the CDR3 reads TGCAGCGTTGCCCCGCAGGGAACAGGCGGTTATGGCTACACCTTC. Its translation: CSVAPQGTGGYGYTF.

This chain joins TRBV9 and TRBJ2-1; D unresolved. From germline, CDR1 is SGDLS and CDR2 YYNGEE. Trimming left V 4 bases short and J 10 bases short, with 12 bases between. This CDR3 spans 12 amino acids. The CDR3 nucleotides read TGTGCCAGCAGCCTATACTTGGGGGAGCAGTTCTTC. This encodes CASSLYLGEQFF. The full variable domain, in which reference TRBV9 and TRBJ2-1 provide the parts outside the CDR3, is DSGVTQTPKHLITATGQRVTLRCSPRSGDLSVYWYQQSLDQGLQFLIQYYNGEERAKGNILERFSAQQFPDLHSELNLSSLELGDSALYFCASSLYLGEQFFGPGTRLTVL.

This chain links TRBV7-7 with TRBJ2-5; 10 bases are shared with TRBD1. CDR1 and CDR2 (germline): SSHAT, FNYEAQ (reference sequence). The J segment lost 3 bases and the V segment lost 3 bases, leaving 4 bases of the junction unmatched. The CDR3 extends over 15 amino acids. The CDR3 nucleotides are TGTGCCAGCAGCTTGGCCGGGACAGGGGAAGAGACCCAGTACTTC. Translated, it gives CASSLAGTGEETQYF.

The chain links TRBV19 to TRBJ2-3; TRBD2 matches 12 bases. Germline CDR1 and CDR2: LNHDA and SQIVND (reference sequence). This CDR3 is built from 16 residues. With 6 bases clipped from V and 1 base from J, the junction kept 5 bases outside the gene matches. Here the CDR3 reads CASRRTSGDGTDTQYF. Here the CDR3 DNA reads TGTGCCAGTAGGCGGACTAGCGGGGACGGCACAGATACGCAGTATTTT.

The gene calls are TRBV27 and TRBJ2-1; TRBD2 matches at 13 bases. This CDR3 has 16 residues. V gave up 3 bases and J gave up 2 bases; unmatched junction bases: 1. From germline, CDR1 is MNHEY and CDR2 SMNVEV (reference sequence). CDR3 DNA: TGTGCCAGCAGTTTTACTAGCGGGGGGGCCTACAATGAGCAGTTCTTC. This translates into CASSFTSGGAYNEQFF.

V gene TRBV15 combines with J gene TRBJ1-5; D perhaps matches TRBD1 (5 bases). The CDR3 length is 15 residues. Germline CDR1 reads LNHNV; CDR2 reads YYDKDF (reference sequence). Trimming pared 3 bases from V and 0 bases from J, leaving 9 bases between. The CDR3: CATSSRGASNQPQHF. The CDR3 nucleotides read TGTGCCACCAGCAGTCGAGGGGCTAGCAATCAGCCCCAGCATTTT.

This clone has just a few counts. The V call is TRBV2, the J call TRBJ1-1; 8 bases map to TRBD1. Germline assignment: CDR1 SNHLY and CDR2 FYNNEI. There are 14 residues in the CDR3. The V segment lost 7 bases and the J segment 5 bases; nucleotides outside the gene matches: 9. The CDR3 sequence is CASNLGQGVTEAFF. The CDR3, as DNA: TGTGCCAGCAACCTCGGACAGGGAGTGACTGAAGCTTTCTTT. The whole variable domain, filled in from reference TRBV2 and TRBJ1-1, reads EPEVTQTPSHQVTQMGQEVILRCVPISNHLYFYWYRQILGQKVEFLVSFYNNEISEKSEIFDDQFSVERPDGSNFTLKIRSTKLEDSAMYFCASNLGQGVTEAFFGQGTRLTVV.

The gene calls are TRBV27 and TRBJ2-7, with TRBD1 as a possible D gene (6 bases). V lost 3 bases, J lost 1 base, and 10 bases lay in between. CDR1 and CDR2 (germline): MNHEY, SMNVEV (reference sequence). CDR3 length: 14 amino acids. The CDR3 bases are TGTGCCAGCAGTTTTCTAACAGGGTCCTACGAGCAGTACTTC. Protein sequence: CASSFLTGSYEQYF.